Sequencing of this TCR beta chain was carried out in a study of a mutant IDH1 vaccine in newly diagnosed glioma. Turning to the study itself: Initiation of the vaccine course occurred 4-6 weeks after radiotherapy alone, or alongside temozolomide cycles. Treated patients comprised roughly 60% males and approximately 38% females, mean age roughly 37 years. Earlier therapy was either radiotherapy, temozolomide, or both, and most got both. Whole-study findings and limits: Vaccine-induced immune responses occurred in roughly 95% of patients.

Clones were read by immunoSEQ multiplex PCR, and TCRdb kept only the in-frame ones, dropping some. The sample contains 35,000 to 45,000 clones, around 87% of which appear only once. Germline CDR1 is SGHDT and CDR2 is YYEEEE. The V end was cut by 0 bases, the J end by 5 bases, with 11 bases between. The CDR3 contains 14 residues. Time point denoted: week 35, safety follow-up. Every vaccination contained 300 ug of the mutant IDH1 20-mer peptide and was paired with topical imiquimod. For this clone: The antigen is undetermined.

This chain connects TRBV5-6 to TRBJ1-1; D gene ambiguous. This TCR came from a man aged 35-49 years with glioma. The sample in question was PBMCs, obtained from a glioma patient whose treatment included an IDH1 peptide vaccine. In DNA, the CDR3 is TGTGCCAGCAGCTTGGGGGTGGGTGGGACTGAAGCTTTCTTT. Its translation: CASSLGVGGTEAFF.